The 25 T cell receptor beta chains below come from one sample, sequenced in a study of T cell responses to AZD1222 COVID-19 vaccine. Here immunoSEQ multiplex PCR was the method, and the copy in TCRdb shows in-frame clones only, minus some. The sample lists some 93,000 clones; around nine tenths were seen once. The source was peripheral blood, collected 28 days after the second AZD1222 dose. These TCRs come from an adult who received the AZD1222 COVID-19 vaccine.

This chain connects TRBV5-1 to TRBJ1-1; D not resolved. CDR1 and CDR2 from the germline V gene are SGHRS and YFSETQ. With 0 bases removed from V and 5 bases from J, the gap between germline ends came to 14 bases. This CDR3 contains 15 residues. In nucleotides, the CDR3 is TGCGCCAGCAGCTTGGCGGGCGGACTTTCGACTGAAGCTTTCTTT. It specifies CASSLAGGLSTEAFF.

The sample holds a few counts of this clone. The chain joins TRBV5-6 to TRBJ2-2, with 12 bases lining up with TRBD2. Germline lookup yields CDR1 SGHDT and CDR2 YYEEEE. Trimming took 2 bases from V and 7 from J; bases not matched to a gene: 6. The CDR3 runs 16 residues. CDR3 protein: CASSFPLAGGLGELFF. The CDR3, as DNA: TGTGCCAGCAGCTTTCCCCTAGCGGGAGGGCTCGGGGAGCTGTTTTTT. The variable domain in full, with the rest retrieved from reference TRBV5-6 and TRBJ2-2, is DAGVTQSPTHLIKTRGQQVTLRCSPKSGHDTVSWYQQALGQGPQFIFQYYEEEERQRGNFPDRFSGHQFPNYSSELNVNALLLGDSALYLCASSFPLAGGLGELFFGEGSRLTVL.

As concerns this clone: Different DNA sequences within this sample yield the same CDR3. This sequence joins TRBV11-3 and TRBJ1-1, with D maybe TRBD1 (5 bases). The V and J ends lost 1 base and 1 base respectively, with 10 bases between them. The CDR3 is 15 amino acids. Germline V gene lookup returns CDR1 SGHNT and CDR2 YENEEA. The CDR3 sequence: CASSLGQGWNTEAFF. CDR3 DNA: TGTGCCAGCAGCTTAGGGCAGGGTTGGAACACTGAAGCTTTCTTT.

V is TRBV25-1 and J is TRBJ1-5; 7 positions agree with TRBD1. The CDR3 loop spans 14 amino acids. The V gene's germline CDR1 is MGHDK and CDR2 SYGVNS. The V and J ends lost 5 bases and 5 bases, in that order; junction bases with no gene match: 6. The CDR3 loop reads CASSPGQYDQPQHF. The CDR3 DNA reads as TGTGCCAGCAGTCCGGGACAGTACGATCAGCCCCAGCATTTT. Complete variable domain (other parts from reference TRBV25-1 and TRBJ1-5): EADIYQTPRYLVIGTGKKITLECSQTMGHDKMYWYQQDPGMELHLIHYSYGVNSTEKGDLSSESTVSRIRTEHFPLTLESARPSHTSQYLCASSPGQYDQPQHFGDGTRLSIL.

The chain is built from TRBV4-1 and TRBJ1-1, with D uncertain. CDR1 and CDR2 from the germline V gene are MGHRA and YSYEKL. The CDR3 contains 11 residues. The V gene lost 8 bases and the J gene lost 1 base, with 5 bases spanning the gap. DNA of the CDR3: TGCGCCAGCGTTAGGAACACTGAAGCTTTCTTT. Residues: CASVRNTEAFF.

V and J are TRBV4-2 and TRBJ2-3; 9 bases are shared with TRBD2. The CDR3 totals 17 residues. Trimming took 0 bases from V and 2 from J; bases not matched to a gene: 6. CDR1 and CDR2 (germline): LGHNA, YNFKEQ. CDR3 bases: TGTGCCAGCAGCCAAGATAGCGGCGGGGGGGCCACAGATACGCAGTATTTT. It is translated as CASSQDSGGGATDTQYF.

This clone was picked up a small number of times. The chain couples TRBV6-6 to TRBJ1-2; TRBD1 agrees at 11 bases. There are 15 residues in the CDR3. V lost 2 bases, J lost 6 bases, and 5 bases stayed unmatched. Germline V gene sequence: CDR1 MNHNY, CDR2 SVGAGI (reference sequence). The CDR3 here is CASSYVGTGGNGYTF. The CDR3 DNA sequence: TGTGCCAGCAGTTACGTCGGGACAGGGGGGAATGGCTACACCTTC.

The chain is built from TRBV11-2 and TRBJ2-7; 8 bases agree with TRBD2. The CDR3 is 17 residues long. CDR1 is SGHAT and CDR2 is FQNNGV in the germline V gene. Trimming cost V 0 bases and J 0 bases; bases outside gene matches: 7. This CDR3 reads CASSLDRAGGSSYEQYF. The CDR3 DNA follows: TGTGCCAGCAGCTTAGATCGGGCGGGAGGCAGCTCCTACGAGCAGTACTTC.

This chain links TRBV5-1 with TRBJ2-3, with D maybe TRBD2 (5 bases). Trimming shortened V by 4 bases and J by 4 bases, and 13 bases separated the two germline ends. The germline V gene encodes CDR1 SGHRS and CDR2 YFSETQ. The CDR3 extends over 14 amino acids. The CDR3 spells CASSREQGPDTQYF. The CDR3 DNA reads TGCGCCAGCAGCCGGGAACAAGGGCCAGATACGCAGTATTTT.

The rearrangement links TRBV28 to TRBJ2-7; 11 bases match TRBD2. Trimming removed 5 bases from V and 3 bases from J; junction bases left unmatched: 3. This CDR3 comprises 14 residues. The germline gives CDR1 MDHEN, CDR2 SYDVKM. The CDR3, as DNA: TGTGCCAGCAGTACCGGGACTAGCGGCTACGAGCAGTACTTC. Protein sequence: CASSTGTSGYEQYF. Combining the CDR3 with reference TRBV28 and TRBJ2-7 gives the whole variable domain DVKVTQSSRYLVKRTGEKVFLECVQDMDHENMFWYRQDPGLGLRLIYFSYDVKMKEKGDIPEGYSVSREKKERFSLILESASTNQTSMYLCASSTGTSGYEQYFGPGTRLTVT.

The chain carries TRBV10-1 and TRBJ1-2; D is uncertain. The CDR3 is 15 residues long. Germline CDR1 and CDR2: WNHNN and SYGVQD (reference sequence). V lost 0 bases to trimming and J lost 0 bases, with 8 bases between them. The CDR3 sequence: CASSESGIPNYGYTF. The CDR3 nucleotides are TGCGCCAGCAGTGAGTCAGGGATTCCTAACTATGGCTACACCTTC.

This chain uses TRBV5-1 with TRBJ1-1, with D tentatively TRBD1 (5 bases). The CDR3 extends over 15 amino acids. Trimming took 3 bases from V and 5 from J, leaving 17 bases between them. Germline assignment: CDR1 SGHRS and CDR2 YFSETQ. CDR3 region: CASSSGVQGGTEAFF. DNA for the CDR3: TGCGCCAGCAGCTCTGGGGTGCAGGGAGGAACTGAAGCTTTCTTT. The variable domain in full, with the rest retrieved from reference TRBV5-1 and TRBJ1-1, is KAGVTQTPRYLIKTRGQQVTLSCSPISGHRSVSWYQQTPGQGLQFLFEYFSETQRNKGNFPGRFSGRQFSNSRSEMNVSTLELGDSALYLCASSSGVQGGTEAFFGQGTRLTVV.

The chain is built from TRBV7-3 and TRBJ2-2; no firm D call. Germline assignment: CDR1 SGHTA and CDR2 FQGTGA. This CDR3 is built from 13 residues. Trimming stripped 4 bases from V and 5 bases from J, with 8 bases between. The CDR3 spells CASSSTGTGELFF. The CDR3 coding sequence is TGTGCCAGCAGCTCGACCGGTACCGGGGAGCTGTTTTTT.

The chain has TRBV2 and TRBJ2-7, with TRBD1 identical over 8 bases. This CDR3 is built from 13 residues. The germline V gene has CDR1 SNHLY and CDR2 FYNNEI. The ends lost 4 bases at V and 2 bases at J; junction bases unmatched: 1. CDR3 region: CASSAGQAYEQYF. The CDR3 DNA sequence: TGTGCCAGCAGTGCGGGACAGGCCTACGAGCAGTACTTC.

J is TRBJ2-1 and V is TRBV13; the match to TRBD2 covers 16 bases. J was trimmed by 9 bases and V by 5 bases; bases with no gene match: 10. CDR1 PRHDT and CDR2 FYEKMQ come from the germline V gene (reference sequence). The CDR3 totals 17 residues. The CDR3 spells CASSQTGTSGGASEQFF. The CDR3 DNA is TGTGCCAGCAGCCAGACCGGGACTAGCGGGGGGGCCTCTGAGCAGTTCTTC.

The gene calls are TRBV7-6 and TRBJ2-1; D possibly corresponds to TRBD1 (6 bases). The V end was cut by 5 bases, the J end by 1 base, with 9 bases between. Germline V gives CDR1 SGHVS, CDR2 FNYEAQ. This CDR3 spans 14 amino acids. The CDR3 bases are TGTGCCAGCAGCCCAGGGGTTTCCTACAATGAGCAGTTCTTC. This translates into CASSPGVSYNEQFF.

The chain links TRBV3-1 (or the pseudogene TRBV3-2) to TRBJ1-1; D is possibly TRBD1 (6 bases). V lost 3 bases, J lost 2 bases, and 13 bases lay in between. Germline CDR1 LGHDT, CDR2 YNNKEL (reference sequence). CDR3 length equals 15 residues. As DNA, the CDR3 is TGTGCCAGCAGCCAGGGGGGCAGGCCCAACACTGAAGCTTTCTTT. This sequence encodes CASSQGGRPNTEAFF.

V is TRBV3-1 (or the pseudogene TRBV3-2) and J is TRBJ2-7; D uncertain. Trimming cost V 1 base and J 6 bases, with 10 bases left between them. The CDR3 consists of 13 residues. Germline V gives CDR1 LGHDT, CDR2 YNNKEL (reference sequence). The DNA for the CDR3 is TGTGCCAGCAGCCAAGGCGTAAGCCCCGAGCAGTACTTC. It encodes CASSQGVSPEQYF.

The chain employs TRBV19 and TRBJ2-1; 7 bases are shared with TRBD1. V gave up 6 bases and J gave up 5 bases; unmatched junction bases: 4. The CDR3 sequence is 13 residues long. CDR1 and CDR2 from the germline V gene are LNHDA and SQIVND (reference sequence). The CDR3 protein is CASSLGQNNEQFF. CDR3 DNA sequence: TGTGCCAGTAGCCTGGGACAGAACAATGAGCAGTTCTTC.

This chain connects TRBV24-1 to TRBJ2-2; perhaps D is TRBD1 or TRBD2 (5 bases each). V was clipped by 10 bases and J by 2 bases, with 10 bases between them. There are 13 residues in the CDR3. In germline, CDR1 is KGHDR, CDR2 SFDVKD. The CDR3 DNA sequence: TGTGCCACTCGGGACCTCAACACCGGGGAGCTGTTTTTT. This encodes CATRDLNTGELFF.

V usage is TRBV5-1 and J usage is TRBJ2-1, with 9 bases identical to TRBD1. From germline, CDR1 is SGHRS and CDR2 YFSETQ. Trimming removed 0 bases from V and 10 bases from J; junction bases left unmatched: 8. This CDR3 is built from 15 residues. This CDR3 is CASSLGRTGAGEQFF. The CDR3 bases are TGCGCCAGCAGCTTGGGGCGGACAGGGGCTGGGGAGCAGTTCTTC.

This chain joins TRBV6-6 and TRBJ2-1, with D possibly being TRBD2 (6 bases). This CDR3 is built from 11 residues. Per the germline V gene, CDR1 is MNHNY and CDR2 is SVGAGI (reference sequence). Trimming cost V 4 bases and J 15 bases, with 13 bases left between them. The CDR3 is CASSSSLEGFF. The CDR3 DNA reads TGTGCCAGCAGTTCCTCACTGGAGGGGTTCTTC.

The V and J genes are TRBV6-6 and TRBJ2-7; D unresolved. Per germline, CDR1 MNHNY and CDR2 SVGAGI (reference sequence). The CDR3 is 14 amino acids. V gave up 6 bases and J gave up 2 bases, with 14 bases separating them. For the CDR3, the DNA is TGTGCCAGCAGCAACTTGGGCGAAGCCTACGAGCAGTACTTC. Its translation is CASSNLGEAYEQYF.

The genes are TRBV6-6 and TRBJ2-1; maybe TRBD2 (7 bases). The germline CDR1 and CDR2 sequences are MNHNY and SVGAGI (reference sequence). The ends were cut back, 2 bases at V and 9 bases at J, with 8 bases in the middle. The CDR3 contains 12 residues. CDR3 sequence reads: CASSYGGAEQFF. The CDR3 region has the DNA TGTGCCAGCAGTTACGGGGGGGCTGAGCAGTTCTTC.

Concerning this clone itself: The junction departs from germline at one end; a sequencing error may be responsible. The chain joins TRBV14 to TRBJ2-1; 7 bases agree with TRBD1. Looked up from germline, CDR1 is SGHDN and CDR2 is FVKESK. The CDR3 contains 15 residues. CDR3 nucleotide sequence: TGTGCCCGCAGCCACGACAGGGTGTACTACAATGAGCAGTTCTTC. Its protein product is CARSHDRVYYNEQFF.